Listed below are T cell receptor beta chains from one sample, sequenced in a study of blood T cell repertoires in COVID-19. The protocol was immunoSEQ multiplex PCR, while the TCRdb copy is restricted to in-frame clones and leaves out a portion. The sample includes nearly 350,000 clones, approximately 82% seen only once; the top ten take about 3%. Sequenced input: peripheral blood. These receptors were collected from a man aged 30 to 45 with active or convalescent COVID-19. CDR3s include the opening cysteine and the closing phenylalanine or tryptophan. The order of the fields is J gene, clone size, V gene, D gene, CDR3 protein, CDR3 DNA. A D gene is named only where the DNA matches it firmly. Clone size appears in some rows only: once, few, many, or a class for an expanded clone.

J gene: TRBJ2-2
clone size: once
V gene: TRBV4-2
D gene: .
CDR3 protein: CASSQDPGAGMNTGELFF
CDR3 DNA: TGTGCCAGCAGCCAAGACCCCGGGGCGGGGATGAACACCGGGGAGCTGTTTTTT

J gene: TRBJ2-1
clone size: .
V gene: TRBV30
D gene: TRBD1
CDR3 protein: CAWSNSRTGGTTYNEQFF
CDR3 DNA: TGTGCCTGGAGTAACTCCCGGACAGGGGGGACCACCTACAATGAGCAGTTCTTC

J gene: TRBJ2-7
clone size: .
V gene: TRBV27
D gene: TRBD1
CDR3 protein: CASSLKLPGGGYEQYF
CDR3 DNA: TGTGCCAGCAGTTTAAAGTTGCCAGGGGGCGGTTACGAGCAGTACTTC

J gene: TRBJ1-4
clone size: .
V gene: TRBV5-6
D gene: TRBD1
CDR3 protein: CASSRQGARNEKLFF
CDR3 DNA: TGTGCCAGCAGCAGACAGGGGGCGCGTAATGAAAAACTGTTTTTT

J gene: TRBJ1-5
clone size: .
V gene: TRBV6-2/TRBV6-3
D gene: TRBD1
CDR3 protein: CASSLEGALEQPQHF
CDR3 DNA: TGTGCCAGCAGTCTTGAGGGGGCCTTGGAACAGCCCCAGCATTTT

J gene: TRBJ1-1
clone size: few
V gene: TRBV7-2
D gene: .
CDR3 protein: CASSLPRQAREGKEAFF
CDR3 DNA: TGTGCCAGCAGCTTACCAAGACAAGCCAGGGAGGGAAAGGAAGCTTTCTTT

J gene: TRBJ1-1
clone size: .
V gene: TRBV7-3
D gene: .
CDR3 protein: CASSLIGGVEAFF
CDR3 DNA: TGTGCCAGCAGCTTAATTGGCGGTGTTGAAGCTTTCTTT

J gene: TRBJ2-2
clone size: .
V gene: TRBV1
D gene: .
CDR3 protein: CTSSLTSDSNTGELFF
CDR3 DNA: TGCACCAGCAGCCTTACTAGCGACTCGAACACCGGGGAGCTGTTTTTT

J gene: TRBJ1-5
clone size: few
V gene: TRBV24-1
D gene: .
CDR3 protein: CATSDPSGDSNQPQHF
CDR3 DNA: TGTGCCACCAGTGACCCCTCAGGGGATAGCAATCAGCCCCAGCATTTT

J gene: TRBJ1-3
clone size: .
V gene: TRBV7-2
D gene: .
CDR3 protein: CASSLLDSYSGNTIYF
CDR3 DNA: TGTGCCAGCAGCTTACTAGACAGCTACTCTGGAAACACCATATATTTT

J gene: TRBJ2-7
clone size: few
V gene: TRBV27
D gene: .
CDR3 protein: CASSRQGLSYEQYF
CDR3 DNA: TGTGCCAGCAGCAGGCAGGGATTGTCCTACGAGCAGTACTTC

J gene: TRBJ2-7
clone size: .
V gene: TRBV25-1
D gene: .
CDR3 protein: CASGSGSYEQYF
CDR3 DNA: TGTGCCAGCGGATCGGGCTCCTACGAGCAGTACTTC

J gene: TRBJ1-2
clone size: few
V gene: TRBV12-3/TRBV12-4
D gene: TRBD1
CDR3 protein: CASSFGRQGVYAF
CDR3 DNA: TGTGCCAGCAGTTTCGGTCGACAGGGGGTCTACGCCTTC

J gene: TRBJ1-1
clone size: .
V gene: TRBV6-2/TRBV6-3
D gene: TRBD1
CDR3 protein: CASSSASGTENTEAFF
CDR3 DNA: TGTGCCAGCAGTTCAGCATCCGGGACAGAAAACACTGAAGCTTTCTTT

J gene: TRBJ2-7
clone size: .
V gene: TRBV6-6
D gene: .
CDR3 protein: CASSYGPPQEREQYF
CDR3 DNA: TGTGCCAGCAGTTATGGCCCTCCCCAGGAACGGGAGCAGTACTTC

J gene: TRBJ2-1
clone size: few
V gene: TRBV4-3
D gene: .
CDR3 protein: CASSQVLNNNEQFF
CDR3 DNA: TGCGCCAGCAGCCAAGTCCTTAACAACAATGAGCAGTTCTTC

J gene: TRBJ2-1
clone size: .
V gene: TRBV30
D gene: TRBD2
CDR3 protein: CAWSALSGAGDSYNEQFF
CDR3 DNA: TGTGCCTGGAGTGCCCTGAGTGGAGCGGGGGATTCCTACAATGAGCAGTTCTTC

J gene: TRBJ1-1
clone size: .
V gene: TRBV7-2
D gene: .
CDR3 protein: CASSATGNTEAFF
CDR3 DNA: TGTGCCAGCAGCGCGACAGGGAACACTGAAGCTTTCTTT

J gene: TRBJ1-1
clone size: .
V gene: TRBV4-2
D gene: .
CDR3 protein: CASSQPSLDINTEAFF
CDR3 DNA: TGTGCCAGCAGCCAACCTTCCCTCGACATCAACACTGAAGCTTTCTTT

J gene: TRBJ2-7
clone size: .
V gene: TRBV11-1
D gene: .
CDR3 protein: CASSLARVDNYEQYF
CDR3 DNA: TGTGCCAGCAGCTTAGCGCGTGTGGACAACTACGAGCAGTACTTC

J gene: TRBJ1-5
clone size: once
V gene: TRBV19
D gene: .
CDR3 protein: CASSIRHPPSNQPQHF
CDR3 DNA: TGTGCCAGTAGTATTCGACATCCGCCTAGCAATCAGCCCCAGCATTTT

J gene: TRBJ1-5
clone size: .
V gene: TRBV7-3
D gene: .
CDR3 protein: CASSWAFGTAHSNQPQHF
CDR3 DNA: TGTGCCAGCAGCTGGGCTTTTGGTACAGCTCATAGCAATCAGCCCCAGCATTTT

J gene: TRBJ1-4
clone size: .
V gene: TRBV19
D gene: .
CDR3 protein: CATSTVATNEKLFF
CDR3 DNA: TGTGCCACTTCAACAGTAGCAACTAATGAAAAACTGTTTTTT

J gene: TRBJ2-7
clone size: .
V gene: TRBV5-4
D gene: .
CDR3 protein: CASSPGLMSSYEQYF
CDR3 DNA: TGTGCCAGCAGCCCGGGACTGATGAGCTCCTACGAGCAGTACTTC

J gene: TRBJ1-5
clone size: .
V gene: TRBV28
D gene: .
CDR3 protein: CASSFQYSNQPQHF
CDR3 DNA: TGTGCCAGCAGTTTTCAGTATAGCAATCAGCCCCAGCATTTT

J gene: TRBJ1-6
clone size: .
V gene: TRBV6-6
D gene: .
CDR3 protein: CASSSTARSPLHF
CDR3 DNA: TGTGCCAGCAGTTCCACTGCGAGGTCACCCCTCCACTTT

J gene: TRBJ2-1
clone size: once
V gene: TRBV4-1
D gene: TRBD2
CDR3 protein: CASSPPGSGRRNEQFF
CDR3 DNA: TGCGCCAGCAGCCCCCCCGGTAGCGGGCGGCGGAATGAGCAGTTCTTC

J gene: TRBJ1-5
clone size: .
V gene: TRBV15
D gene: .
CDR3 protein: CATSRETGPQHF
CDR3 DNA: TGTGCCACCAGCAGAGAAACGGGGCCCCAGCATTTT

J gene: TRBJ2-1
clone size: .
V gene: TRBV14
D gene: TRBD1
CDR3 protein: CASSRAPGGLYNEQFF
CDR3 DNA: TGTGCCAGCAGCCGAGCCCCAGGGGGCCTTTACAATGAGCAGTTCTTC

J gene: TRBJ2-6
clone size: .
V gene: TRBV5-4
D gene: TRBD1
CDR3 protein: CASSRGGTGGSGANVLTF
CDR3 DNA: TGTGCCAGCAGCCGTGGCGGGACAGGGGGCTCAGGGGCCAACGTCCTGACTTTC

J gene: TRBJ1-2
clone size: .
V gene: TRBV6-4
D gene: .
CDR3 protein: CASRPRGLSYGYTF
CDR3 DNA: TGTGCCAGCAGACCTAGGGGACTGTCCTATGGCTACACCTTC

J gene: TRBJ2-7
clone size: .
V gene: TRBV6-2/TRBV6-3
D gene: .
CDR3 protein: CASSSTRSEQYF
CDR3 DNA: TGTGCCAGCAGCTCGACTAGGAGCGAGCAGTACTTC

J gene: TRBJ2-7
clone size: .
V gene: TRBV10-2
D gene: .
CDR3 protein: CASSVPQPGASYEQYF
CDR3 DNA: TGCGCCAGCAGTGTCCCCCAGCCAGGGGCCTCCTACGAGCAGTACTTC

J gene: TRBJ2-7
clone size: .
V gene: TRBV28
D gene: .
CDR3 protein: CASSLISWLANTYEQYF
CDR3 DNA: TGTGCCAGCAGTTTGATTTCGTGGCTAGCGAATACCTACGAGCAGTACTTC

J gene: TRBJ2-7
clone size: .
V gene: TRBV7-2
D gene: TRBD2
CDR3 protein: CASSLGAGVLYEQYF
CDR3 DNA: TGTGCCAGCAGCTTAGGTGCGGGGGTCCTCTACGAGCAGTACTTC

J gene: TRBJ2-7
clone size: once
V gene: TRBV7-2
D gene: .
CDR3 protein: CASSSRTASSYEQYF
CDR3 DNA: TGTGCCAGCAGCAGTCGGACAGCTTCCTCCTACGAGCAGTACTTC

J gene: TRBJ1-2
clone size: .
V gene: TRBV28
D gene: .
CDR3 protein: CATQRQAYYGYTF
CDR3 DNA: TGTGCCACCCAGCGACAGGCCTACTATGGCTACACCTTC

J gene: TRBJ1-2
clone size: .
V gene: TRBV29-1
D gene: TRBD1
CDR3 protein: CSVPQGQGVYYGYTF
CDR3 DNA: TGCAGCGTCCCGCAGGGACAGGGCGTTTACTATGGCTACACCTTC

J gene: TRBJ1-2
clone size: .
V gene: TRBV24-1
D gene: TRBD1
CDR3 protein: CATSDPTGAYGYTF
CDR3 DNA: TGTGCCACCAGTGACCCTACAGGGGCCTATGGCTACACCTTC

J gene: TRBJ2-7
clone size: .
V gene: TRBV5-1
D gene: TRBD2
CDR3 protein: CASSLGTSGRGYEQYF
CDR3 DNA: TGCGCCAGCAGCTTGGGGACTAGCGGAAGAGGGTACGAGCAGTACTTC

J gene: TRBJ2-3
clone size: .
V gene: TRBV6-2/TRBV6-3
D gene: TRBD2
CDR3 protein: CASIPTGAGLADTDTQYF
CDR3 DNA: TGTGCCAGCATCCCGACAGGGGCGGGACTAGCGGATACAGATACGCAGTATTTT

J gene: TRBJ2-1
clone size: .
V gene: TRBV4-1
D gene: .
CDR3 protein: CASSQVRVSNEQFF
CDR3 DNA: TGCGCCAGCAGCCAAGTCAGGGTCAGCAATGAGCAGTTCTTC

J gene: TRBJ1-4
clone size: .
V gene: TRBV6-2/TRBV6-3
D gene: .
CDR3 protein: CASSYSTSGEKLFF
CDR3 DNA: TGTGCCAGCAGTTATTCAACATCAGGGGAAAAACTGTTTTTT

J gene: TRBJ2-2
clone size: .
V gene: TRBV9
D gene: .
CDR3 protein: CASSVVSRDGELFF
CDR3 DNA: TGTGCCAGCAGCGTAGTGAGCCGGGACGGGGAGCTGTTTTTT

J gene: TRBJ2-3
clone size: .
V gene: TRBV5-1
D gene: TRBD1
CDR3 protein: CASSPYPTGSTDTQYF
CDR3 DNA: TGCGCCAGCAGCCCCTACCCGACAGGGAGCACAGATACGCAGTATTTT

J gene: TRBJ1-1
clone size: .
V gene: TRBV30
D gene: TRBD1
CDR3 protein: CAWTTALGGQGATAFF
CDR3 DNA: TGTGCCTGGACTACAGCCCTGGGGGGGCAGGGGGCAACGGCTTTCTTT

J gene: TRBJ2-7
clone size: .
V gene: TRBV13
D gene: TRBD2
CDR3 protein: CASSVSGRAVREQYF
CDR3 DNA: TGTGCCAGCAGCGTTAGCGGGAGGGCGGTACGGGAGCAGTACTTC

J gene: TRBJ1-2
clone size: .
V gene: TRBV4-1
D gene: .
CDR3 protein: CASSQGIYNNYGYTF
CDR3 DNA: TGCGCCAGCAGCCAAGGTATTTACAACAACTATGGCTACACCTTC

J gene: TRBJ1-1
clone size: .
V gene: TRBV27
D gene: TRBD1
CDR3 protein: CASSRGTGALNTEAFF
CDR3 DNA: TGTGCCAGCAGTAGAGGGACAGGAGCATTGAACACTGAAGCTTTCTTT

J gene: TRBJ1-6
clone size: .
V gene: TRBV5-6
D gene: .
CDR3 protein: CASTHGGHNSPLHF
CDR3 DNA: TGTGCCAGCACGCACGGGGGGCATAATTCACCCCTCCACTTT

J gene: TRBJ2-3
clone size: .
V gene: TRBV11-3
D gene: TRBD2
CDR3 protein: CASSHATSGNPDTQYF
CDR3 DNA: TGTGCCAGCAGCCATGCGACTAGCGGGAACCCAGATACGCAGTATTTT

J gene: TRBJ2-1
clone size: .
V gene: TRBV30
D gene: TRBD2
CDR3 protein: CARSPGGGLEQFF
CDR3 DNA: TGTGCCCGGAGCCCGGGAGGGGGGTTAGAGCAGTTCTTC